The T cell receptor beta chain under discussion was sequenced for a study of cytomegalovirus exposure and HLA in healthy donors. Study findings and constraints: Cytomegalovirus status was reportedly diagnosed by the classifier with high sensitivity and specificity. The study recorded 150 to 200 TCR beta chains that were cytomegalovirus-associated. Based on reports, TCR beta sequences accurately predicted HLA-A and HLA-B alleles for most subjects.

With V trimmed by 8 bases and J by 3 bases, 7 bases remained unmatched. This CDR3 is 14 amino acids long. Germline CDR1 and CDR2: SNHLY and FYNNEI. This clone was recorded only once. Its specificity is not known. Nominal health characterized the donors when sampled, though unrecorded immune exposures were likely. PCR used 60 Vbeta primers and 13 Jbeta primers. Clones were read by immunoSEQ multiplex PCR, and TCRdb kept only the in-frame ones, dropping some. The table lists around 96,000 clones, under 80% of them singletons. This chain links TRBV2 with TRBJ2-7; 10 bases line up with TRBD1. Sequenced sample: PBMCs. The sequence came from a man aged 30 to 39 in good health and CMV-seropositive. DNA for the CDR3: TGTGCCAGCTATACGGGGACAGGGGTCTACGAGCAGTACTTC. As protein: CASYTGTGVYEQYF.